This TCR beta chain was identified during a study of OX40 agonist ivuxolimab in advanced cancers. Overall study: Ivuxolimab, an antibody acting as an agonist of OX40 (CD134), was used to treat patients. The mean age was approximately 60 years, ranging from about 20 to 79, with over 70% of participants male. Participants could have had prior anti-PD-1, anti-PD-L1 or anti-CTLA-4 therapy, and around 40% had some.

This CDR3 contains 16 residues. With 3 bases removed from V and 4 bases from J, the gap between germline ends came to 19 bases. In germline, CDR1 is LGHNA, CDR2 YNFKEQ. Sequencing used immunoSEQ multiplex PCR; TCRdb keeps in-frame clones, though not all of them. The sample consists of over 14,000 clones, about 69% of them appearing once. Concerning this clone itself: Its antigen is as yet unknown.

Study-wide findings and caveats: CD8+ T cells (on average) carried more expanded clones than CD4+ T cells.

The chain couples TRBV4-2 to TRBJ2-7; possible D gene TRBD2, 5 bases. This receptor was taken from an adult with an advanced solid tumor such as melanoma, head and neck, liver or kidney cancer. The starting material was CD4+ or CD8+ T cells sorted from blood, obtained in a trial of the OX40 agonist ivuxolimab. CDR3 protein: CASSQELGGRLYEQYF. The CDR3 DNA follows: TGTGCCAGCAGCCAGGAACTAGGAGGCAGGCTTTACGAGCAGTACTTC.